Sequencing of this TCR beta chain was carried out in a study of identical twins' blood T cells. Overall study results and limits: Environmental influences on twin similarity could not be excluded.

TCRdb analysed the 5' RACE reads with MiXCR anew, one entry per CDR3 protein. The sample comprises roughly 380,000 distinct CDR3 sequences, roughly 30% of which are singletons, and roughly 5.5% rests with the top ten. Germline V gives CDR1 SGHTA, CDR2 FQGNSA. CDR3 length equals 13 residues. V was pared by 5 bases and J by 7 bases, with 6 bases of the junction left unmatched. This clonotype was seen only a few times. Its specificity is unknown. The sequenced sample consisted of PBMCs. The rearrangement joins TRBV7-2 to TRBJ1-2; 8 bases are a match to TRBD1. The receptor's source is a woman aged 18-49 years in good health. CDR3 nucleotides: TGTGCCAGCAGCGTCGGACAGGGCTTTGGCTACACCTTC. It codes for CASSVGQGFGYTF.